The 16 T cell receptor beta chains in this list originate from one sample, sequenced in a study (dated by TCRdb to 2016 to 2017). Library construction relied on RT-PCR. TCRdb records Illumina MiSeq as the sequencer. TCRdb reran the public reads through fastp at Q25 and MiXCR, keeping productive beta chains. CDR3 protein duplicates are merged, each entry listing the most common genes and DNA. For this sample the table gives more than 550,000 distinct CDR3 sequences, of which 13% to 15% were detected only once. Together, the top ten hold 3% to 4.5% of the sample. Sequencing used memory CD4+ T cells from blood. These receptors came from a female donor in good health, serving as a healthy control.

This clonotype occurred a few times. V gene TRBV7-9 combines with J gene TRBJ2-5; 9 bases fit TRBD1. Losses at the gene ends were 3 bases for V and 5 bases for J; bases not matched to a gene: 7. Per the germline V gene, CDR1 is SEHNR and CDR2 is FQNEAQ (reference sequence). This CDR3 is 15 amino acids long. The CDR3 region is CASSFNIGQGETQYF. The CDR3 DNA follows: TGTGCCAGCAGCTTCAATATTGGACAGGGGGAGACCCAGTACTTC.

This sequence joins TRBV20-1 and TRBJ2-6, with 9 bases matching TRBD1. The CDR3 has 20 amino acids. Trimming removed 4 bases from V and 0 bases from J; junction bases left unmatched: 16. Germline-derived CDR1 and CDR2 are DFQATT and SNEGSKA (reference sequence). Here the CDR3 reads CSAIGGGQGIGDSGANVLTF. The CDR3 DNA reads TGCAGTGCTATAGGCGGGGGACAGGGAATAGGTGACTCTGGGGCCAACGTCCTGACTTTC.

This clonotype was observed at least ten times. V usage is TRBV12-3 or TRBV12-4 and J usage is TRBJ2-7; D ambiguous. Trimming pared 4 bases from V and 4 bases from J, leaving 8 bases between. The CDR3 sequence is 12 residues long. The CDR3 coding sequence is TGTGCCAGCAGTTCGGTCCTTTACGAGCAGTACTTC. This gives the protein CASSSVLYEQYF.

This clonotype turned up a few times. V gene TRBV6-1 combines with J gene TRBJ1-1; D is unresolved. V lost 10 bases and J 0 bases, leaving 12 bases between the germline ends. The CDR3 covers 13 residues. CDR1 is MNHNS, CDR2 SASEGT, per germline. CDR3 loop: CATEMVMNTEAFF. The CDR3 nucleotides are TGTGCCACCGAAATGGTAATGAACACTGAAGCTTTCTTT.

V usage is TRBV20-1 and J usage is TRBJ2-2, with a possible D match to TRBD2 (6 bases). The CDR3 contains 15 residues. Per the germline V gene, CDR1 is DFQATT and CDR2 is SNEGSKA (reference sequence). Trimming removed 6 bases from V and 5 bases from J, with 19 bases in between. The DNA of the CDR3 is TGCAGTGCCGGAGTTGGTGGGGGAGGTACCGGGGAGCTGTTTTTT. Its translation is CSAGVGGGGTGELFF.

V and J are TRBV20-1 and TRBJ1-6, with 8 bases that match TRBD1. Losses at the gene ends were 6 bases for V and 6 bases for J; bases not matched to a gene: 7. Germline V gene lookup returns CDR1 DFQATT and CDR2 SNEGSKA (reference sequence). This CDR3 contains 14 residues. CDR3 bases: TGCAGTGCCGCAGGACAGGGCCCTAATTCACCCCTCCACTTT. Its protein is CSAAGQGPNSPLHF.

This chain uses TRBV28 with TRBJ2-6; a possible D gene is TRBD1 (6 bases). The V gene lost 11 bases and the J gene lost 2 bases, with 16 bases spanning the gap. Looked up from germline, CDR1 is MDHEN and CDR2 is SYDVKM. This CDR3 contains 15 residues. CDR3 bases: TGTGCCTCCCGAAGGGGGTTAGCTGGGGCCAACGTCCTGACTTTC. This codes for CASRRGLAGANVLTF.

V and J are TRBV15 and TRBJ1-5; the match to TRBD1 covers 11 bases. The germline V gene encodes CDR1 LNHNV and CDR2 YYDKDF (reference sequence). The V gene end was trimmed by 1 base and the J gene end by 5 bases; junction bases not matched to a gene: 4. CDR3 length: 16 residues. CDR3 residues: CATSRAGTGGYQPQHF. The CDR3 region has the DNA TGTGCCACCAGCAGAGCCGGGACAGGGGGTTATCAGCCCCAGCATTTT.

The chain links TRBV20-1 to TRBJ2-3; tentative D call: TRBD2 (6 bases). Germline loops: CDR1 DFQATT, CDR2 SNEGSKA (reference sequence). Trimming stripped 3 bases from V and 0 bases from J, with 13 bases between. This CDR3 region has 15 residues. The DNA for the CDR3 is TGCAGTGCTAGCCGGACTACTTCTAGCACAGATACGCAGTATTTT. Amino acids: CSASRTTSSTDTQYF.

The V and J genes are TRBV27 and TRBJ1-6; the D gene is possibly TRBD1 (5 bases). Trimming removed 1 base at V and 9 bases at J, with 10 bases between. Per germline, CDR1 MNHEY and CDR2 SMNVEV (reference sequence). The CDR3 consists of 14 residues. The CDR3 spells CASSLLGVGSPLHF. CDR3 bases: TGTGCCAGCAGTTTATTGGGGGTTGGTTCACCCCTCCACTTT.

The V and J genes are TRBV6-5 and TRBJ2-7; 11 positions agree with TRBD2. Germline trimming cut 4 bases from V and 0 bases from J; bases unmatched to any gene: 8. Per germline, CDR1 MNHEY and CDR2 SVGAGI. The CDR3 is made up of 17 amino acids. CDR3: CASSSSGLAESSYEQYF. CDR3 bases: TGTGCCAGCAGTTCCTCGGGACTAGCGGAAAGCTCCTACGAGCAGTACTTC.

This clonotype was detected only a few times. This chain connects TRBV6-6 to TRBJ2-7; 10 nucleotides align to TRBD1. Germline CDR1 and CDR2: MNHNY and SVGAGI (reference sequence). The J segment lost 7 bases and the V segment lost 6 bases, leaving 9 bases of the junction unmatched. The CDR3 has 14 residues. The CDR3 DNA reads as TGTGCCAGCAGCCCGGGACAGGGGTTAGTTGAGCAGTACTTC. Translating it yields CASSPGQGLVEQYF.

This clonotype was seen only a few times. The CDR3, as DNA: TGTGCCAGCAGCGGACAGGGGGCGCCGGGAAACACCATATATTTT. It is translated as CASSGQGAPGNTIYF. V gene TRBV5-4 combines with J gene TRBJ1-3, with 11 bases identical to TRBD1. This CDR3 has 15 amino acids. Germline assignment: CDR1 SGHNT and CDR2 YYREEE (reference sequence). V gave up 4 bases and J gave up 4 bases; unmatched junction bases: 4.

This clonotype was recorded a few times. The rearrangement joins TRBV6-6 to TRBJ1-5; TRBD1 aligns across 7 bases. V lost 6 bases, J lost 5 bases, and 10 bases stayed unmatched. The CDR3 runs to 15 residues. The germline CDR1 and CDR2 sequences are MNHNY and SVGAGI (reference sequence). The CDR3 nucleotides are TGTGCCAGCAGCCCCCAGACAGGGACCTATCAGCCCCAGCATTTT. Encoded protein: CASSPQTGTYQPQHF.

This clonotype turned up a few times. The chain uses TRBV30 and TRBJ1-1; TRBD1 might be the D (5 bases). V was pared by 4 bases and J by 0 bases, with 9 bases between. CDR1 is GTSNPN, CDR2 SVGIG, per germline (reference sequence). The CDR3 has 13 residues. The CDR3 spells CAWTGHMNTEAFF. The CDR3 DNA reads as TGTGCCTGGACAGGACACATGAACACTGAAGCTTTCTTT.

This clonotype was seen more than once but under ten times. The rearrangement joins TRBV19 to TRBJ2-1, with 9 bases identical to TRBD2. The CDR3 contains 16 residues. Germline assignment: CDR1 LNHDA and CDR2 SQIVND (reference sequence). V lost 4 bases and J lost 4; bases outside the gene matches: 8. CDR3 protein: CASSSLAGVGYNEQFF. As DNA, the CDR3 is TGTGCCAGTAGTAGTTTAGCGGGAGTGGGATACAATGAGCAGTTCTTC. Using reference TRBV19 and TRBJ2-1 for the parts outside the CDR3, the full variable domain is DGGITQSPKYLFRKEGQNVTLSCEQNLNHDAMYWYRQDPGQGLRLIYYSQIVNDFQKGDIAEGYSVSREKKESFPLTVTSAQKNPTAFYLCASSSLAGVGYNEQFFGPGTRLTVL.